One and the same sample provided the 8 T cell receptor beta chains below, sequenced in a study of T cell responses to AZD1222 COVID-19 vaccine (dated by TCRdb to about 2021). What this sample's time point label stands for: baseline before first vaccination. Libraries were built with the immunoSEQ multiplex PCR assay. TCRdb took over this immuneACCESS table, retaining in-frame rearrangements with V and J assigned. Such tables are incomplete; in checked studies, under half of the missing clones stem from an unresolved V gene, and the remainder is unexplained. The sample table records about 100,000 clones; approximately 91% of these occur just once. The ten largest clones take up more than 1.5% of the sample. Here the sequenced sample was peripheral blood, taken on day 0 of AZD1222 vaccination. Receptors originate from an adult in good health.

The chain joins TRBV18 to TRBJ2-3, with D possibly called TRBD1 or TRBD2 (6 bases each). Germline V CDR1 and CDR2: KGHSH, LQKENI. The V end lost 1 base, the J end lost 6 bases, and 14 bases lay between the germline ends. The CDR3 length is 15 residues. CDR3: CASSPQGGRSDTQYF. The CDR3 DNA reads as TGTGCCAGCTCACCACAGGGGGGCCGGTCGGATACGCAGTATTTT.

The CDR3 nucleotides are TGTGCCAGTCAGGTAGACGGCTCTGGAAACACCATATATTTT. This translates into CASQVDGSGNTIYF. V and J are TRBV19 and TRBJ1-3; the D is unclear. This CDR3 is built from 14 residues. V lost 8 bases and J lost 0, with 11 bases in between. Germline lookup yields CDR1 LNHDA and CDR2 SQIVND (reference sequence).

CDR3 sequence (DNA): TGTGCCAGCAGCCACGCCCGGGACGCTAACTATGGCTACACCTTC. Translated, it gives CASSHARDANYGYTF. The V and J genes are TRBV28 and TRBJ1-2; D is perhaps TRBD1 (5 bases). Germline V CDR1 and CDR2: MDHEN, SYDVKM. V lost 6 bases and J lost 0, with 14 bases in between. The CDR3 consists of 15 residues.

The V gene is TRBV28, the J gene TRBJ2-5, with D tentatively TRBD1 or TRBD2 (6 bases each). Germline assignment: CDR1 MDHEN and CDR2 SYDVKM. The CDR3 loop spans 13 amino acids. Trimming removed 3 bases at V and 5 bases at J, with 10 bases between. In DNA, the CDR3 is TGTGCCAGCAGTTTGGAAGGGGGGGAGACCCAGTACTTC. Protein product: CASSLEGGETQYF.

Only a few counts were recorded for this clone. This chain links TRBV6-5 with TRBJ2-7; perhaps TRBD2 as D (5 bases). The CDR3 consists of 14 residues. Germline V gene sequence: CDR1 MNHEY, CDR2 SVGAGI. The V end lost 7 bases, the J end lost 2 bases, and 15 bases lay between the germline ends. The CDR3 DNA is TGTGCCAGCACCCTAGCCCATACAACCTACGAGCAGTACTTC. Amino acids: CASTLAHTTYEQYF.

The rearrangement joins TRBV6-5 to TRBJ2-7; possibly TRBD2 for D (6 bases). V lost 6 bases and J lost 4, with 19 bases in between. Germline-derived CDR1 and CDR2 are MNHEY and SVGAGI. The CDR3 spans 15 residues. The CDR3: CASSMAGGTAYEQYF. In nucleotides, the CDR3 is TGTGCCAGCAGCATGGCGGGCGGGACGGCGTACGAGCAGTACTTC.

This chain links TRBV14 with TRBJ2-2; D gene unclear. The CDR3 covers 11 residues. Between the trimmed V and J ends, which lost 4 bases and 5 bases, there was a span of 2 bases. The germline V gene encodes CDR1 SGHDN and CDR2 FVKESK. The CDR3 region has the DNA TGTGCCAGCAGCCTAACCGGGGAGCTGTTTTTT. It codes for CASSLTGELFF.

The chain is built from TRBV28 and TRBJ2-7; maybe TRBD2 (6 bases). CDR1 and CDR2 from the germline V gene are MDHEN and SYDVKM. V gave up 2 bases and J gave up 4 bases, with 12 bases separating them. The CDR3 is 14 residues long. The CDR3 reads CASSLTGSGYEQYF. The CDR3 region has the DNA TGTGCCAGCAGTTTAACCGGGAGCGGGTACGAGCAGTACTTC.